The present T cell receptor beta chain was sequenced within a study of blood T cell repertoires in COVID-19. For the study at large: Both acute and convalescent COVID-19 samples were obtained from the United States, Italy and Spain.

Study processing details: Reference gene primer amplification yielded estimated nucleated cell counts. Generated by immunoSEQ multiplex PCR, the TCRdb table keeps only in-frame clones and is missing some. That table furnishes V, J and clone size, whereas the DNA furnished D and trimming. Altogether roughly 290,000 clones are present, roughly 89% being singletons, with the ten largest covering approximately 1.5%. Those who participated ranged in age from roughly 18 to 90 years and resided in about two dozen US areas. Which cohort a participant joined came from the clinical history participants gave. Trimming shortened V by 2 bases and J by 9 bases, and 14 bases separated the two germline ends. The CDR3 is 14 amino acids. The germline V gene has CDR1 SGHAT and CDR2 FQNNGV.

The V and J genes are TRBV11-2 and TRBJ2-1; no clear D. Sequencing was performed on PBMCs or T cells enriched from blood (not recorded which). The receptor was isolated from a woman younger than 35 with acute COVID-19. CDR3 bases: TGTGCCAGCAGCTTATTGAAAGCTTTTGGTGAGCAGTTCTTC. It yields the protein CASSLLKAFGEQFF.